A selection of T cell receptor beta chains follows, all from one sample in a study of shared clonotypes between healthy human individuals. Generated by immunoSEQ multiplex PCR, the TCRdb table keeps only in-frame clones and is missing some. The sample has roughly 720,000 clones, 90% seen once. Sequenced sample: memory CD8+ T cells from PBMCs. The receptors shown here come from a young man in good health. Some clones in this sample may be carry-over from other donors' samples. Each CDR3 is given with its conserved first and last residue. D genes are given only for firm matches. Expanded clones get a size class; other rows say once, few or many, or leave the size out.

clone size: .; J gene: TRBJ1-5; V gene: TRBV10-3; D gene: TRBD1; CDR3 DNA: TGTGCCACAACAGGGGGCGTATTTCAGCCCCAGCATTTT; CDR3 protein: CATTGGVFQPQHF
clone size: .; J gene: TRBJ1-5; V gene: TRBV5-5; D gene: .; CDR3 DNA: TGTGCCAGCAGCTTGACGGGTGGCGTTCAGCCCCAGCATTTT; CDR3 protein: CASSLTGGVQPQHF
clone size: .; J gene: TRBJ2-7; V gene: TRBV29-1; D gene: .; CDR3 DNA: TGCAGCGTTGCGGGCGGGATAACCTACGAGCAGTACTTC; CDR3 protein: CSVAGGITYEQYF
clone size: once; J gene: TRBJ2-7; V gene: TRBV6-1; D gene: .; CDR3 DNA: TGTGCCAGCAGTTGGACGCTCAACTCCTACGAGCAGTACTTC; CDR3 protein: CASSWTLNSYEQYF
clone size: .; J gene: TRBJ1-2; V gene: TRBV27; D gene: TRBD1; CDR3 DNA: TGTGCCAGCAGTATCCTTCCCGGGACAGGGGACAACTATGGCTACACCTTC; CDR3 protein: CASSILPGTGDNYGYTF
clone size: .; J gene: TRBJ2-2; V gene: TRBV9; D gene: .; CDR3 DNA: TGTGCCAGCAGCGTAGACGTCGGCAGGCCTCTTAGTTCAGCCGGGGAGCTGTTTTTT; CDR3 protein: CASSVDVGRPLSSAGELFF
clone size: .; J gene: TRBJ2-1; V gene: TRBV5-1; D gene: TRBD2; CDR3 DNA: TGCGCCAGCAGGTCACTCCCGGGACTAGCGGGAGGGCCCGGTGAGCAGTTCTTC; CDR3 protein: CASRSLPGLAGGPGEQFF
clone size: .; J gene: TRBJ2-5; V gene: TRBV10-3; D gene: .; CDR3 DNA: TGTGCCATCGGTGGGGGAATGCAAGAGACCCAGTACTTC; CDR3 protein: CAIGGGMQETQYF
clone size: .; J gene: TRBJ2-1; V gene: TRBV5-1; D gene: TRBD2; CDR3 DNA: TGCGCCAGCAGCTTGGAGGCGGGAGATCGGTACAATGAGCAGTTCTTC; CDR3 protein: CASSLEAGDRYNEQFF
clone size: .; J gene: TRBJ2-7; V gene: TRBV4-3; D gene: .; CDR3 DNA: TGCGCCAGCAGCCAAGATCCCGCGGGGTCGCCCTACGAGCAGTACTTC; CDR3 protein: CASSQDPAGSPYEQYF
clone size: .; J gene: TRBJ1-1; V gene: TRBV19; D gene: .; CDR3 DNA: TGTGCCAGTAGTACAGGCGGGAACACTGAAGCTTTCTTT; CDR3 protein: CASSTGGNTEAFF
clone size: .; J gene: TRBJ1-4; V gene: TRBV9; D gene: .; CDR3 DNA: TGTGCCAGCAGCGTAGCCGGGACACCAACTAATGAAAAACTGTTTTTT; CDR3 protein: CASSVAGTPTNEKLFF
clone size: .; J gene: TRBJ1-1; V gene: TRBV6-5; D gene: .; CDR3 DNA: TGTGCCAGCAGTAATGACAGATACACTGAAGCTTTCTTT; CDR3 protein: CASSNDRYTEAFF
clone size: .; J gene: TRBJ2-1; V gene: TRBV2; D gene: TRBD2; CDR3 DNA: TGTGCCAGCAGTGAATTGTTCGGCGGAGAGGCTAGCGGGAGAAATGAGCAGTTCTTC; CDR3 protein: CASSELFGGEASGRNEQFF
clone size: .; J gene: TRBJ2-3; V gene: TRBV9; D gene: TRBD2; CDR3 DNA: TGTGCCAGCAGCGTAGGGCTAGCGGGAGACCTAACAGATACGCAGTATTTT; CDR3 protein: CASSVGLAGDLTDTQYF
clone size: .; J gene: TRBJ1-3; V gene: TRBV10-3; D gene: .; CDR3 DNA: TGTGCCATCAGTGATCTATCCCCGGGAGGAGACACCATATATTTT; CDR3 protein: CAISDLSPGGDTIYF
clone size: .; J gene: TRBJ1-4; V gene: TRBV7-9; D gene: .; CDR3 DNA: TGTGCCAGCAGCAGGGGAACAGAGACGTCTAATGAAAAACTGTTTTTT; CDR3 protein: CASSRGTETSNEKLFF
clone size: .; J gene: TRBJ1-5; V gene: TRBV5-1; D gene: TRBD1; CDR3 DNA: TGCGCCAGGAAGGACAGGGAAGGTCAGCCCCAGCATTTT; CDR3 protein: CARKDREGQPQHF
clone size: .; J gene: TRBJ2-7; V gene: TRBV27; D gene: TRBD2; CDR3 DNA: TGTGCCAGCAGTGTACTAGCGGGAGGGTCTTACGAGCAGTACTTC; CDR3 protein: CASSVLAGGSYEQYF
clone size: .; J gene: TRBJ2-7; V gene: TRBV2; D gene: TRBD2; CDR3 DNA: TGTGCCCGTAGCACGACTAGCGGGAGCTACGAGCAGTACTTC; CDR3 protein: CARSTTSGSYEQYF
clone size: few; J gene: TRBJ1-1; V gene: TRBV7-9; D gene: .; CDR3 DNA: TGTGCCAGCAGCTTAGTACCCAGGGGAGAGGGAGCTTTCTTT; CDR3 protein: CASSLVPRGEGAFF
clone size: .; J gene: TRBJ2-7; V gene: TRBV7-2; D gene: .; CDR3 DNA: TGTGCCAGCAGCTTAGTCTTTACAGGGTCCCACGAGCAGTACTTC; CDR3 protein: CASSLVFTGSHEQYF
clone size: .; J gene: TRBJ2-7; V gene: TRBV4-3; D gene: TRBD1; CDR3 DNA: TGCGCCAGCAGCCAAATACAGGGGAAACCTTACGAGCAGTACTTC; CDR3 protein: CASSQIQGKPYEQYF
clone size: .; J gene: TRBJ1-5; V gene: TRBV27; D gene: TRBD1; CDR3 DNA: TGTGCCAGCAGTTTATCCAGGGGGCGGAATCAGCCCCAGCATTTT; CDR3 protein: CASSLSRGRNQPQHF
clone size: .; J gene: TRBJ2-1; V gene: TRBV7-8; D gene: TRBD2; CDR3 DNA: TGTGCCAGCAACATCGGGACTAGCAGAACCTACAATGAGCAGTTCTTC; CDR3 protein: CASNIGTSRTYNEQFF
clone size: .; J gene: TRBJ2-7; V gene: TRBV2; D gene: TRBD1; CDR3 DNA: TGTGCCAGCAGTGAAGTGGACAGGGTCTACGAGCAGTACTTC; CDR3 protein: CASSEVDRVYEQYF
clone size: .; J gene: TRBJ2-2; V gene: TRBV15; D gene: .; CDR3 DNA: TGTGCCACCAGGAGACAGGCCAACACCGGGGAGCTGTTTTTT; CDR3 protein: CATRRQANTGELFF
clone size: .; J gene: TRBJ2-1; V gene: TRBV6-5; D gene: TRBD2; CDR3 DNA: TGTGCCAGCAGTTTTACTAGCGGGATCAGGAATGAGCAGTTCTTC; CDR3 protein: CASSFTSGIRNEQFF
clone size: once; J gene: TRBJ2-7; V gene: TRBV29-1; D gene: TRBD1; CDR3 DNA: TGCAGCGTCAACGACAGGGCCTACGAGCAGTACTTC; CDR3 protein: CSVNDRAYEQYF
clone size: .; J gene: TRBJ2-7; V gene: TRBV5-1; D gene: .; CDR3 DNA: TGCGCCAGCAGCCTGCGAGGCTCCTACGAGCAGTACTTC; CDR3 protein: CASSLRGSYEQYF
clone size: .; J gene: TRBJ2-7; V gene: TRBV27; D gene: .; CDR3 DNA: TGTGCCAGCAGTCAGCGCAAAACCTACGAGCAGTACTTC; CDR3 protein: CASSQRKTYEQYF
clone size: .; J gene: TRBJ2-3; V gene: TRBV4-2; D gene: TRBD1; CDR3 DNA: TGTGCCAGCAGCCAGCAACAGGGGGCTAGCACAGATACGCAGTATTTT; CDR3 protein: CASSQQQGASTDTQYF
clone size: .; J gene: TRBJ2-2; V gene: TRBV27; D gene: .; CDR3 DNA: TGTGCCAGCAGTTTATGGCCCGGCACCGGGGAGCTGTTTTTT; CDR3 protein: CASSLWPGTGELFF
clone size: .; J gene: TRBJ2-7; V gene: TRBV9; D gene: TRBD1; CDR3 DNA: TGTGCCAGCAGCCCCTGGACAGGGGGCTCCGAGCAGTACTTC; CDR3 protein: CASSPWTGGSEQYF
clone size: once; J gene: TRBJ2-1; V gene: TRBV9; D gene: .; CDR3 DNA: TGTGCCAGCAGCGTAAAAATGTTGGCCAATGAGCAGTTCTTC; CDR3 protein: CASSVKMLANEQFF
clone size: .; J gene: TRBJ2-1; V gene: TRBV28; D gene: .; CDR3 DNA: TGTGCCACAGCGCCGAGGCGCCTGAATCACAATGAGCAGTTCTTC; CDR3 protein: CATAPRRLNHNEQFF
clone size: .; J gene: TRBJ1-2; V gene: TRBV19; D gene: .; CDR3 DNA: TGTGCCAGTAGGATTGGGACGGACTATGGCTACACCTTC; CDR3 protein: CASRIGTDYGYTF
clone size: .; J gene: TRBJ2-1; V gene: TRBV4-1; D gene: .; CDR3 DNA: TGCGCCAGCAGCCTGATGGAGGGTAGGCCTAATGAGCAGTTCTTC; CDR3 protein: CASSLMEGRPNEQFF
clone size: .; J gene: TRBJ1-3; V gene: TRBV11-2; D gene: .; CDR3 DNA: TGTGCCAGCAGCTCCCTTGTGGCTGGAAACACCATATATTTT; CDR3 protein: CASSSLVAGNTIYF
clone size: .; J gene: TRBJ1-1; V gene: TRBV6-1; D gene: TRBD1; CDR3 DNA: TGTGCCAGCAGCCCGGGACAGATTGAAGCTTTCTTT; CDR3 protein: CASSPGQIEAFF
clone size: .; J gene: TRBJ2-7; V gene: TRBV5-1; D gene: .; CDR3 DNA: TGCGCCAGCAGCCCGGACGGCTCCTACGAGCAGTACTTC; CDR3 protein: CASSPDGSYEQYF
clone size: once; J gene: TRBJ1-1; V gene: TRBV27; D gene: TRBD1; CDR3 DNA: TGTGCCAGCAGTTCGACAGGGGCCATGAACACTGAAGCTTTCTTT; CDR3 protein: CASSSTGAMNTEAFF
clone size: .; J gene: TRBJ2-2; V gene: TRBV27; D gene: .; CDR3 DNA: TGTGCCAGCAGTTTCCGTCCCTTGGCCGGGGAGCTGTTTTTT; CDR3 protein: CASSFRPLAGELFF
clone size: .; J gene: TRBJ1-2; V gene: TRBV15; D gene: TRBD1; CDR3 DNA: TGTGCCACCAGCAGAGATGGGGTGTTCAGAGGGGGCGCGGGTCTAGGCTACACCTTC; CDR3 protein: CATSRDGVFRGGAGLGYTF
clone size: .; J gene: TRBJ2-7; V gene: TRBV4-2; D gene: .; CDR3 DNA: TGTGCCAGCAGCCAGGGCACCCTGAGCTCCTACGAGCAGTACTTC; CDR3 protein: CASSQGTLSSYEQYF
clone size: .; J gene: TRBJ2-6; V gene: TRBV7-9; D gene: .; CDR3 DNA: TGTGCCAGCAGCTTATCCGGCGCAAGGGCTGGGGCCAACGTCCTGACTTTC; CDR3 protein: CASSLSGARAGANVLTF
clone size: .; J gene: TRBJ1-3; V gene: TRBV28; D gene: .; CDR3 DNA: TGTGCCACCAGAATGGACATCAACTCTGGAAACACCATATATTTT; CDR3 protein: CATRMDINSGNTIYF
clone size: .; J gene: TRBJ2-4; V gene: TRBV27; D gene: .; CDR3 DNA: TGTGCCAGCAGTTTAATGGGGGGCCGGGACATTCAGTACTTC; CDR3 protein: CASSLMGGRDIQYF